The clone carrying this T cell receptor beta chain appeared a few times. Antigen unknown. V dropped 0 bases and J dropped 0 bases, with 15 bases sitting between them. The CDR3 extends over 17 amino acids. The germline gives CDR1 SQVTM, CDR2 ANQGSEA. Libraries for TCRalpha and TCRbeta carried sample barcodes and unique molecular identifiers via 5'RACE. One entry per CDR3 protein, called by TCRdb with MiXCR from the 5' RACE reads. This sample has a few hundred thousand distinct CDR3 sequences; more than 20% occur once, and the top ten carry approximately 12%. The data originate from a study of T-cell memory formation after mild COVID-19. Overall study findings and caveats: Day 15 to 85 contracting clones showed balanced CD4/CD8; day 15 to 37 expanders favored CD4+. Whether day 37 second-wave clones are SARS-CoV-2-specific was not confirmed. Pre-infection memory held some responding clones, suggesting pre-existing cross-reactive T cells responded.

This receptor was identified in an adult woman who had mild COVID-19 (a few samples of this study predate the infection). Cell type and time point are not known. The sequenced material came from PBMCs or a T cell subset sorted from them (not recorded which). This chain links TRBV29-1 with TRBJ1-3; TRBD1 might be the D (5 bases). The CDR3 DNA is TGCAGCGTTGAAGATCTTCGACAGATGAACTCTGGAAACACCATATATTTT. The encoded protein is CSVEDLRQMNSGNTIYF.